This T cell receptor (beta chain) was recorded in a study of blood T cell repertoires in COVID-19. Libraries were prepared by immunoSEQ multiplex PCR; TCRdb keeps only in-frame clonotypes and omits some of them. This sample has 200,000 to 300,000 clones, with 80% to 95% found just once. Trimming removed 3 bases at V and 4 bases at J, with 7 bases between. CDR3 length: 13 amino acids. Germline V lookup: CDR1 MNHNS, CDR2 SASEGT. It was during active infection that Seattle patients were enrolled and then longitudinally followed. The TCR originated in a man aged 25-45 years with COVID-19, enrolled during active disease. This chain uses TRBV6-1 with TRBJ1-5; possible D gene TRBD1, 5 bases. Sequences were obtained from peripheral blood. The CDR3 sequence is CASSDRGNQPQHF. In DNA form, the CDR3 reads TGTGCCAGCAGTGATAGGGGAAATCAGCCCCAGCATTTT.